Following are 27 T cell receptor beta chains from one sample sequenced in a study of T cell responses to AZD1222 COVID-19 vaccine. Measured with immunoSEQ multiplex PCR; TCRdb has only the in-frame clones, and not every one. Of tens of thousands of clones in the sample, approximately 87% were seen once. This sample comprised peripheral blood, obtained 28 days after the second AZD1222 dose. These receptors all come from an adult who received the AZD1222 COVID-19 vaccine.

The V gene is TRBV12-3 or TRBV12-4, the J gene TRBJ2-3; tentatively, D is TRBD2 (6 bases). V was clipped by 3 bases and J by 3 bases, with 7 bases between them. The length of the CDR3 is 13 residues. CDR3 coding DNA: TGTGCCAGCAGTTTTCGGGGGACAGATACGCAGTATTTT. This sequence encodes CASSFRGTDTQYF.

The CDR3 here is CASSVAGRLSTDTQYF. CDR3 in DNA: TGTGCCAGCAGCGTAGCGGGGCGACTCAGCACAGATACGCAGTATTTT. The chain employs TRBV9 and TRBJ2-3, with D possibly called TRBD1 or TRBD2 (5 bases each). The germline CDR1 and CDR2 sequences are SGDLS and YYNGEE. The CDR3 loop spans 16 amino acids. Trimming stripped 0 bases from V and 0 bases from J, with 11 bases between.

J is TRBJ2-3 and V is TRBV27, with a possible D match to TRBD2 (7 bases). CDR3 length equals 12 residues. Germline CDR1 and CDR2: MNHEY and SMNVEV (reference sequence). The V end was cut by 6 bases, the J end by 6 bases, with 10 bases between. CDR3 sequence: CASRGGGDTQYF. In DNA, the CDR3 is TGTGCCAGCAGAGGGGGAGGGGATACGCAGTATTTT.

The CDR3 loop is CASSLVQGLMDTQYF. DNA of the CDR3: TGTGCCAGCAGCTTAGTACAGGGGTTGATGGATACGCAGTATTTT. The chain is built from TRBV7-9 and TRBJ2-3; TRBD1 agrees at 7 bases. V gave up 1 base and J gave up 6 bases; unmatched junction bases: 7. CDR1 SEHNR and CDR2 FQNEAQ come from the germline V gene (reference sequence). This CDR3 is 15 amino acids long.

The CDR3 region has the DNA TGTGCCAGCAGTTACGCCTCTAGCGGGGTCGGAGAGACCCAGTACTTC. Protein sequence: CASSYASSGVGETQYF. V and J are TRBV6-5 and TRBJ2-5; 9 positions agree with TRBD2. Looked up from germline, CDR1 is MNHEY and CDR2 is SVGAGI. V lost 2 bases to trimming and J lost 4 bases; unmatched junction nucleotides: 8. The CDR3 consists of 16 residues.

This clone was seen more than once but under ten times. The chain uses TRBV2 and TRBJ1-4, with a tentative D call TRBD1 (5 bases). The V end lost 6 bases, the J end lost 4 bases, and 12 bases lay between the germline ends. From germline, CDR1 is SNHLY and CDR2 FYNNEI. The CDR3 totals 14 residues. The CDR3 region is CASRRDPFNEKLFF. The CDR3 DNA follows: TGTGCCAGCAGGCGGGACCCTTTTAATGAAAAACTGTTTTTT.

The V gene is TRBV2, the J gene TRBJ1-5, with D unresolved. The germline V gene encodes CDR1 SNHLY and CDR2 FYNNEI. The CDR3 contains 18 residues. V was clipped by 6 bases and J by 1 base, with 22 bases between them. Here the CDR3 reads CASRDRSYDGLSNQPQHF. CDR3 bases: TGTGCCAGCAGGGACCGTTCCTATGATGGACTAAGCAATCAGCCCCAGCATTTT.

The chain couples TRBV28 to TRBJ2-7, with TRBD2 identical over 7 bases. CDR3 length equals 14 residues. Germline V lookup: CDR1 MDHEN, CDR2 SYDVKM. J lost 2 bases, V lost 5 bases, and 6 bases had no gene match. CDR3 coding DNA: TGTGCCAGCAGTCCCCCGGGGGGACCCTACGAGCAGTACTTC. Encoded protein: CASSPPGGPYEQYF.

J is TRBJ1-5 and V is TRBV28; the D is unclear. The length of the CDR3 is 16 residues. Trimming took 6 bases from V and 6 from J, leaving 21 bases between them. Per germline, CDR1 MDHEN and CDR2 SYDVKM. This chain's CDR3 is CASSPRSVEVGQPQHF. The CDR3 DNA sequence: TGTGCCAGCAGCCCCAGGTCGGTGGAAGTGGGTCAGCCCCAGCATTTT. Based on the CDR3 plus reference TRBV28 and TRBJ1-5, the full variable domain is DVKVTQSSRYLVKRTGEKVFLECVQDMDHENMFWYRQDPGLGLRLIYFSYDVKMKEKGDIPEGYSVSREKKERFSLILESASTNQTSMYLCASSPRSVEVGQPQHFGDGTRLSIL.

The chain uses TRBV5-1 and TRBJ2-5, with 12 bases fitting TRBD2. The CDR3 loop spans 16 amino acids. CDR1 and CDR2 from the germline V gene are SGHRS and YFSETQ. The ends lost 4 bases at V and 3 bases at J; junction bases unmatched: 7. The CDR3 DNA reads TGCGCCAGCAGCACAGGGCGGACTAGCGGGGAAGAGACCCAGTACTTC. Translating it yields CASSTGRTSGEETQYF. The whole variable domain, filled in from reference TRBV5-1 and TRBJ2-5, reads KAGVTQTPRYLIKTRGQQVTLSCSPISGHRSVSWYQQTPGQGLQFLFEYFSETQRNKGNFPGRFSGRQFSNSRSEMNVSTLELGDSALYLCASSTGRTSGEETQYFGPGTRLLVL.

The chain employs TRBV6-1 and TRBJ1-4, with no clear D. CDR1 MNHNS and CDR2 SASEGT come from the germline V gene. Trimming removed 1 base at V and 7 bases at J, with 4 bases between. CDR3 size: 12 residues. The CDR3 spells CASSEEFEKLFF. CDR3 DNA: TGTGCCAGCAGTGAAGAATTTGAAAAACTGTTTTTT.

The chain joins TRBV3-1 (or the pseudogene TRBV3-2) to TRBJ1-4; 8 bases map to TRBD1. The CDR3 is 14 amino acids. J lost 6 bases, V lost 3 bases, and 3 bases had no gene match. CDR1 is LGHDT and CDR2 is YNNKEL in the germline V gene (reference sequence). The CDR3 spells CASSQQGAYEKLFF. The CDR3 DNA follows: TGTGCCAGCAGCCAGCAGGGGGCGTATGAAAAACTGTTTTTT.

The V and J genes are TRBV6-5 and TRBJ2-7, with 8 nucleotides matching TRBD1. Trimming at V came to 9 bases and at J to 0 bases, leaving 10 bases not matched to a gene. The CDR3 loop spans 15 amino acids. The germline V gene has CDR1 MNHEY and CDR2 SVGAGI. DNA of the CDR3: TGTGCCAGTCGCGGGACAGGATTAAGCTCCTACGAGCAGTACTTC. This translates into CASRGTGLSSYEQYF.

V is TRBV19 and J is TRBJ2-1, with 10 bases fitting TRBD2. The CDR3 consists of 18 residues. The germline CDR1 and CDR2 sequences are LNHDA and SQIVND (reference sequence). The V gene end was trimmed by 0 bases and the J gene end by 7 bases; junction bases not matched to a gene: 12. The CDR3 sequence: CASSIDPLAGGPPNEQFF. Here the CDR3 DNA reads TGTGCCAGTAGTATAGATCCCTTAGCGGGGGGCCCCCCAAATGAGCAGTTCTTC.

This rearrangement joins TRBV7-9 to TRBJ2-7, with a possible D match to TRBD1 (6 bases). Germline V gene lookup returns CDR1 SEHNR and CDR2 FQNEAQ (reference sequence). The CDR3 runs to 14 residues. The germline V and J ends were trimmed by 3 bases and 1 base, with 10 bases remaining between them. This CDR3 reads CASSFAGESYEQYF. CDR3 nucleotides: TGTGCCAGCAGCTTCGCAGGGGAATCCTACGAGCAGTACTTC.

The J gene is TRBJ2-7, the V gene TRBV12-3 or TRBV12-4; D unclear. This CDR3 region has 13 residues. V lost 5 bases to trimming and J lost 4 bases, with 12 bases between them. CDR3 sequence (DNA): TGTGCCAGCAGTCAAGGCATATTTTACGAGCAGTACTTC. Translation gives CASSQGIFYEQYF.

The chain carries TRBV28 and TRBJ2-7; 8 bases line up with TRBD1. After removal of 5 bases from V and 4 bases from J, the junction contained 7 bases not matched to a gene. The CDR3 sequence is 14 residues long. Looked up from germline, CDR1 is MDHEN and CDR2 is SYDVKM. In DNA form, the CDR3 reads TGTGCCAGCAGTGCCTGGACAGGGAAGTACGAGCAGTACTTC. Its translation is CASSAWTGKYEQYF.

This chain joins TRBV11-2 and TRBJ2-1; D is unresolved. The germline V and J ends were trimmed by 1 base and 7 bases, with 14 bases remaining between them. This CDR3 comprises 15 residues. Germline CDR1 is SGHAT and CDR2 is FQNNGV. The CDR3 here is CASSLAQRPLNEQFF. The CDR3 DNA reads TGTGCCAGCAGCTTAGCTCAGCGTCCTCTGAATGAGCAGTTCTTC.

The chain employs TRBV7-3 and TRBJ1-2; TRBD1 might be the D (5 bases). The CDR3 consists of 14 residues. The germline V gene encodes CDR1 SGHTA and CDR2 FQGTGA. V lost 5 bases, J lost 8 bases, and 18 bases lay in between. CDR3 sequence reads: CASSPSGRGEGYTF. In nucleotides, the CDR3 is TGTGCCAGCAGCCCTTCGGGACGGGGAGAGGGCTACACCTTC. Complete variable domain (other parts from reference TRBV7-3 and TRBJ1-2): GAGVSQTPSNKVTEKGKYVELRCDPISGHTALYWYRQSLGQGPEFLIYFQGTGAADDSGLPNDRFFAVRPEGSVSTLKIQRTERGDSAVYLCASSPSGRGEGYTFGSGTRLTVV.

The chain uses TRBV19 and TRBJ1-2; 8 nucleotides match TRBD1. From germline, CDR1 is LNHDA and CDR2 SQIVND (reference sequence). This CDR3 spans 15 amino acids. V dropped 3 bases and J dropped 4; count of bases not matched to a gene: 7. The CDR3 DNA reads TGTGCCAGTAGTATCGCGGATGGACAGGGCTATGGCTACACCTTC. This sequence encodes CASSIADGQGYGYTF.

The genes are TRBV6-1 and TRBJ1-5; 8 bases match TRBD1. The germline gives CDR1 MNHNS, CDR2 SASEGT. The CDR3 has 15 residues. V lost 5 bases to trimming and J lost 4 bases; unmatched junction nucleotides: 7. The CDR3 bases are TGTGCCAGCAGTCAAGTTGGACAGGGTAATCAGCCCCAGCATTTT. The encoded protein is CASSQVGQGNQPQHF.

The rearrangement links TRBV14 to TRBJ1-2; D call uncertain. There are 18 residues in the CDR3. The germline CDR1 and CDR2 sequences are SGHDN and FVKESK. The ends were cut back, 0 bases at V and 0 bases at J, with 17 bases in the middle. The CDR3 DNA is TGTGCCAGCAGCCAAGATGCCCTTGGGCAGCACCCTAACTATGGCTACACCTTC. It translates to CASSQDALGQHPNYGYTF.

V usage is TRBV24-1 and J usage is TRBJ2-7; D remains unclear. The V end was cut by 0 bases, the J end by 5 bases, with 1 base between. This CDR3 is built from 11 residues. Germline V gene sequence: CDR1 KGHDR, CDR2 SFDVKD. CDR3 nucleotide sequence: TGTGCCACCAGTGATTTGCACGAGCAGTACTTC. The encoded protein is CATSDLHEQYF.

The CDR3 loop is CSAKEGLKQYF. DNA of the CDR3: TGCAGTGCTAAGGAGGGGCTCAAGCAGTACTTC. The chain is built from TRBV20-1 and TRBJ2-7; perhaps TRBD2 as D (6 bases). The CDR3 spans 11 residues. V lost 4 bases, J lost 8 bases, and 12 bases lay in between. Germline loops: CDR1 DFQATT, CDR2 SNEGSKA (reference sequence).

The CDR3 here is CASRREQETQYF. The CDR3 region has the DNA TGTGCCAGCAGAAGGGAACAAGAGACCCAGTACTTC. The rearrangement uses TRBV2 and TRBJ2-5; no reliable D call. Germline assignment: CDR1 SNHLY and CDR2 FYNNEI. The germline V and J ends were trimmed by 6 bases and 2 bases, with 7 bases remaining between them. This CDR3 has 12 residues.

CDR3 nucleotide sequence: TGTGCCAGCAGCTTGCTAAGCTCCTACAATGAGCAGTTCTTC. Its protein is CASSLLSSYNEQFF. The chain recombines TRBV7-9 with TRBJ2-1; D uncertain. Trimming removed 3 bases from V and 0 bases from J, with 6 bases in between. In germline, CDR1 is SEHNR, CDR2 FQNEAQ (reference sequence). The CDR3 has 14 residues.

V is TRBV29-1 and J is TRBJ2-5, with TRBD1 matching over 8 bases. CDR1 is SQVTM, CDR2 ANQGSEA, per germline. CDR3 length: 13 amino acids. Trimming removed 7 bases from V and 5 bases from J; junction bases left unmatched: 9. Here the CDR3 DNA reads TGCAGCGATAGTTCAGGGGGCGAGGAGACCCAGTACTTC. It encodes CSDSSGGEETQYF. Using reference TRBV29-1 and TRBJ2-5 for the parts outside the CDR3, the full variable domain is SAVISQKPSRDICQRGTSLTIQCQVDSQVTMMFWYRQQPGQSLTLIATANQGSEATYESGFVIDKFPISRPNLTFSTLTVSNMSPEDSSIYLCSDSSGGEETQYFGPGTRLLVL.